The 4 T cell receptor beta chains given below trace back to one sample, sequenced in a study of T-cell reconstitution after alpha-beta-depleted transplantation in children listed by TCRdb under 2016. Library creation used PCR. Sequencer: Illumina HiSeq 2500. TCR library preparation used molecular barcoding, with unique molecular identifiers applied to normalize quantification of the TCRbeta repertoire. The public reads were run again by TCRdb, first through fastp at Q25 and then through MiXCR, and only productive beta chains were kept. Each entry merges the rows of one CDR3 protein and shows their most common DNA and genes. The sample table shows a few hundred thousand distinct CDR3 sequences, and more than 7.5% are seen once. Jointly, the top ten make up about 5.4% of the sample. The starting material was PBMCs from the stem cell graft donor, obtained from the stem cell graft. The receptors stem from a human donor who donated a stem cell graft to a child with SCID.

This clonotype was observed at least ten times. The rearrangement joins TRBV7-2 to TRBJ1-6; TRBD1 is a possible D gene (5 bases). Germline CDR1 SGHTA, CDR2 FQGNSA. The length of the CDR3 is 15 residues. Trimming left V 1 base short and J 3 bases short, with 7 bases between. The CDR3 here is CASSLGGFYNSPLHF. For the CDR3, the DNA is TGTGCCAGCAGCTTAGGGGGGTTCTATAATTCACCCCTCCACTTT.

This clonotype was recorded many times. The chain couples TRBV10-3 to TRBJ1-1, with a tentative D call TRBD1 (5 bases). Germline V lookup: CDR1 ENHRY, CDR2 SYGVKD. The CDR3 is made up of 13 amino acids. V lost 4 bases and J lost 5, with 11 bases in between. In DNA, the CDR3 is TGTGCCATCAGTGCCGAACGGGGGACTGAAGCTTTCTTT. Amino acid sequence: CAISAERGTEAFF.

This clonotype came up a few times. V usage is TRBV5-1 and J usage is TRBJ2-3, with 9 bases fitting TRBD1. The CDR3 loop spans 16 amino acids. V lost 0 bases and J lost 5; bases outside the gene matches: 7. Germline V gene sequence: CDR1 SGHRS, CDR2 YFSETQ. The CDR3, as DNA: TGCGCCAGCAGCTTGGAAGGACAGGGGATGAGAGATACGCAGTATTTT. Translating it yields CASSLEGQGMRDTQYF.

As regards this clonotype: A read error is possible here, since a much larger clone lies one base away. The chain has TRBV7-2 and TRBJ2-3; possibly TRBD2 for D (8 bases). CDR1 SGHTA and CDR2 FQGNSA come from the germline V gene. The CDR3 has 15 amino acids. The CDR3 DNA reads TGTGCCAGCAGCTTAAGGCCGGGAGGGGGCAATACGCTGTATTTT. This translates into CASSLRPGGGNTLYF.